This T cell receptor beta chain is drawn from a study of blood T cell repertoires in COVID-19. Germline CDR1 reads SGHAT; CDR2 reads FQNNGV. V lost 2 bases and J lost 7, with 15 bases in between. CDR3 length: 14 amino acids. Produced via immunoSEQ multiplex PCR; TCRdb's table is partial and in-frame only. The sample records hundreds of thousands of clones, roughly 86% being singletons. The J gene is TRBJ2-7, the V gene TRBV11-2; possibly TRBD2 for D (6 bases). The TCR comes from a woman aged 45-65 years who had recovered from COVID-19. The material sequenced was peripheral blood. The CDR3 reads CASSLSQGGWEQYF. The CDR3 region has the DNA TGTGCCAGCAGCTTAAGTCAGGGAGGTTGGGAGCAGTACTTC.